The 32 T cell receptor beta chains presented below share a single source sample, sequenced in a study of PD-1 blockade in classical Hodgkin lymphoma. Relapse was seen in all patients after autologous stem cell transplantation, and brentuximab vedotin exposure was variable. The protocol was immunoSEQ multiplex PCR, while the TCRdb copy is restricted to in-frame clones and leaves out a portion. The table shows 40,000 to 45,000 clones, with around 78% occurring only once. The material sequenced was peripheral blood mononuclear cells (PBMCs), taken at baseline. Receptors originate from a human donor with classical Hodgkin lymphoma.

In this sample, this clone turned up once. DNA of the CDR3: TGTGCCAGCAGCTTGGCCGAGTGGGACACTGAAGCTTTCTTT. Its protein is CASSLAEWDTEAFF. The gene calls are TRBV5-6 and TRBJ1-1; D is unresolved. In germline, CDR1 is SGHDT, CDR2 YYEEEE. This CDR3 has 14 amino acids. The V end was cut by 0 bases, the J end by 3 bases, with 9 bases between. Full variable domain (remainder filled in from reference TRBV5-6 and TRBJ1-1): DAGVTQSPTHLIKTRGQQVTLRCSPKSGHDTVSWYQQALGQGPQFIFQYYEEEERQRGNFPDRFSGHQFPNYSSELNVNALLLGDSALYLCASSLAEWDTEAFFGQGTRLTVV.

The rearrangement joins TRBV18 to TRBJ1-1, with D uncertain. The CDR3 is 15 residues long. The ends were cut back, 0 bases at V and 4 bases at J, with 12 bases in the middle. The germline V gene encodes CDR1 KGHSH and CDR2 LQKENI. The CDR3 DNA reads TGTGCCAGCTCACCACCGGCTGAAACAGTCACTGAAGCTTTCTTT. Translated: CASSPPAETVTEAFF.

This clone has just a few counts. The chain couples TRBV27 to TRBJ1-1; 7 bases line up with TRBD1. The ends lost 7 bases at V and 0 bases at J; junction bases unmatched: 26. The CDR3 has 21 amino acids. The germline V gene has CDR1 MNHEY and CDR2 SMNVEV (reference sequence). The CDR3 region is CASTSSGFDGGGRTVNTEAFF. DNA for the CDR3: TGTGCCAGCACCTCATCAGGGTTTGATGGAGGGGGCCGAACGGTGAACACTGAAGCTTTCTTT.

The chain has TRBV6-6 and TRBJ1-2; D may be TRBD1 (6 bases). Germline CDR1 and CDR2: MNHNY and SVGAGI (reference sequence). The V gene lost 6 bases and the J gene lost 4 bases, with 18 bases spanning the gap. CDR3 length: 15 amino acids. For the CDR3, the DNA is TGTGCCAGCAGCCCCCGACAGGAGAGTCCCTATGGCTACACCTTC. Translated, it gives CASSPRQESPYGYTF.

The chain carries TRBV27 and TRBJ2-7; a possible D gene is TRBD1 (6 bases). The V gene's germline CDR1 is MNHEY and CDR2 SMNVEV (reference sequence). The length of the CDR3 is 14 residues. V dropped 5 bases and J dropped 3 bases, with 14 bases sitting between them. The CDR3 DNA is TGTGCCAGCAGTCATCGAACAGGGTTCTACGAGCAGTACTTC. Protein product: CASSHRTGFYEQYF.

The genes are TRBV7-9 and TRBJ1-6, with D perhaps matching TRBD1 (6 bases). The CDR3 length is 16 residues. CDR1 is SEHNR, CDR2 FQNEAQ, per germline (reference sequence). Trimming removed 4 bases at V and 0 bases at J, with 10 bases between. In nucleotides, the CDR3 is TGTGCCAGCAGCTCACCGACAGGCTCCTATAATTCACCCCTCCACTTT. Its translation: CASSSPTGSYNSPLHF.

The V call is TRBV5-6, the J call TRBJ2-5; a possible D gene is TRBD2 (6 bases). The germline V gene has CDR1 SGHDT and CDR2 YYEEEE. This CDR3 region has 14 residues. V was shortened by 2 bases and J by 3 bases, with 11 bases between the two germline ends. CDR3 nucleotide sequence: TGTGCCAGCAGCTTCGGGGGAATGGAAGAGACCCAGTACTTC. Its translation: CASSFGGMEETQYF.

The CDR3 spells CASSAWLAGGQETQYF. In DNA form, the CDR3 reads TGTGCCAGCAGTGCCTGGCTAGCGGGGGGGCAGGAGACCCAGTACTTC. The V gene is TRBV27, the J gene TRBJ2-5; 12 bases line up with TRBD2. CDR1 is MNHEY and CDR2 is SMNVEV in the germline V gene (reference sequence). The CDR3 length is 16 residues. The trim removed 5 bases at V and 5 bases at J, leaving 9 bases unmatched.

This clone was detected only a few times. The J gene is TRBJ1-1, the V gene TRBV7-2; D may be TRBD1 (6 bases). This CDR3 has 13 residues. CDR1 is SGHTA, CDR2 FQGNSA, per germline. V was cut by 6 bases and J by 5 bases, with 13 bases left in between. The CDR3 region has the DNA TGTGCCAGCAGGTCGCAGGGGATAACTGAAGCTTTCTTT. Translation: CASRSQGITEAFF.

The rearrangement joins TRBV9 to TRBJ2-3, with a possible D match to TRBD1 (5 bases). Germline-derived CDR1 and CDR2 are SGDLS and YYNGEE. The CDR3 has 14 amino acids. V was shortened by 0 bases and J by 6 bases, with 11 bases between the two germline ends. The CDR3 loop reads CASSVATGWDTQYF. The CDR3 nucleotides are TGTGCCAGCAGCGTAGCCACAGGCTGGGATACGCAGTATTTT.

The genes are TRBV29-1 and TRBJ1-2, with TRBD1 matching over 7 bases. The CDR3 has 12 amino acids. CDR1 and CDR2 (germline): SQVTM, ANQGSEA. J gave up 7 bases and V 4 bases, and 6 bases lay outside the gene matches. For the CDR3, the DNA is TGCAGCGTTGTACAGGGGTCCTTTGGCTACACCTTC. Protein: CSVVQGSFGYTF. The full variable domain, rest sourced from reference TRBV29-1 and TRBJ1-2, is SAVISQKPSRDICQRGTSLTIQCQVDSQVTMMFWYRQQPGQSLTLIATANQGSEATYESGFVIDKFPISRPNLTFSTLTVSNMSPEDSSIYLCSVVQGSFGYTFGSGTRLTVV.

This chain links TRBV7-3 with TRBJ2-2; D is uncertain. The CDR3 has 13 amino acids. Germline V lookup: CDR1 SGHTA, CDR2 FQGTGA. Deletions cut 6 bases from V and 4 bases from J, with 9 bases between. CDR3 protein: CASSSDGTGELFF. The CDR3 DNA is TGTGCCAGCAGTTCGGACGGCACCGGGGAGCTGTTTTTT. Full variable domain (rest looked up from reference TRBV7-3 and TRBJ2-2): GAGVSQTPSNKVTEKGKYVELRCDPISGHTALYWYRQSLGQGPEFLIYFQGTGAADDSGLPNDRFFAVRPEGSVSTLKIQRTERGDSAVYLCASSSDGTGELFFGEGSRLTVL.

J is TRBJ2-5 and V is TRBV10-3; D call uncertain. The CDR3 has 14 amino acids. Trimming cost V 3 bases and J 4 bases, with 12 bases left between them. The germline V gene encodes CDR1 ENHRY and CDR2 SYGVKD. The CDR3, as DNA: TGTGCCATCAGTGACCCTTCGGCGCGAGAGACCCAGTACTTC. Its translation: CAISDPSARETQYF.

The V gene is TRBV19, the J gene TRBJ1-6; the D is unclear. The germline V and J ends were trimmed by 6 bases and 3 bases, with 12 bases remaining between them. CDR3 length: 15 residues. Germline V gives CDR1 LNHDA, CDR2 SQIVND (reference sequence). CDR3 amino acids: CASSLQAFYNSPLHF. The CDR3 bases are TGTGCCAGTAGCCTCCAAGCGTTCTATAATTCACCCCTCCACTTT.

In DNA, the CDR3 is TGTGCCAGCAGTGATGGACCGGGACAGGGGACCGGTGGCTACACCTTC. Amino acid sequence: CASSDGPGQGTGGYTF. The chain recombines TRBV6-1 with TRBJ1-2, with 10 bases identical to TRBD1. This CDR3 spans 16 amino acids. Germline CDR1 is MNHNS and CDR2 is SASEGT. V lost 3 bases to trimming and J lost 7 bases; unmatched junction nucleotides: 11.

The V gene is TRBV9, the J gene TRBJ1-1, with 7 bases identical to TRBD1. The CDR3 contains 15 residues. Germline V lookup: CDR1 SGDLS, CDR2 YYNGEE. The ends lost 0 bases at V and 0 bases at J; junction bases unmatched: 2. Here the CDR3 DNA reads TGTGCCAGCAGCGTAGTGGGGACAGTGAACACTGAAGCTTTCTTT. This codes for CASSVVGTVNTEAFF.

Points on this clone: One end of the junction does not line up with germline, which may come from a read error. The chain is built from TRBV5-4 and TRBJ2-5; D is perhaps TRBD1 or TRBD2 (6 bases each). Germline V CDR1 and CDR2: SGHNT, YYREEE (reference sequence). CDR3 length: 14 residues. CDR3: CASTLGGRFETQYF. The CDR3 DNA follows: TGTGCCAGCACCTTGGGGGGCCGGTTTGAGACCCAGTACTTC.

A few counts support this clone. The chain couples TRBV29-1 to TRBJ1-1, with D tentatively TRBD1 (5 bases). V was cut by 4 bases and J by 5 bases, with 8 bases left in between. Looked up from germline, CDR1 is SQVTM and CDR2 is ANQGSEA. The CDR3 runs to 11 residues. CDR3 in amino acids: CSVGGETEAFF. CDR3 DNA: TGCAGCGTTGGGGGGGAAACTGAAGCTTTCTTT. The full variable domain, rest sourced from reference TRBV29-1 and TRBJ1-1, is SAVISQKPSRDICQRGTSLTIQCQVDSQVTMMFWYRQQPGQSLTLIATANQGSEATYESGFVIDKFPISRPNLTFSTLTVSNMSPEDSSIYLCSVGGETEAFFGQGTRLTVV.

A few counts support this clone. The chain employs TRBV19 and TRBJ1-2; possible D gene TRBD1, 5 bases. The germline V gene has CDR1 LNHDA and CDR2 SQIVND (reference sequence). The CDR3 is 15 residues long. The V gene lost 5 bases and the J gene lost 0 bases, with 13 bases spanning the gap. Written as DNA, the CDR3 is TGTGCCAGTAGTCCATACAGGCAATCTAACTATGGCTACACCTTC. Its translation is CASSPYRQSNYGYTF. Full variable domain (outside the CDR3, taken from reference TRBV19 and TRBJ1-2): DGGITQSPKYLFRKEGQNVTLSCEQNLNHDAMYWYRQDPGQGLRLIYYSQIVNDFQKGDIAEGYSVSREKKESFPLTVTSAQKNPTAFYLCASSPYRQSNYGYTFGSGTRLTVV.

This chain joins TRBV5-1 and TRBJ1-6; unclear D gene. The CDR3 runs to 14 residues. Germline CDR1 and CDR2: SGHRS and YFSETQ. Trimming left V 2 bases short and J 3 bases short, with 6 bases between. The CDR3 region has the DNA TGCGCCAGCAGCTTAGACGGCTATAATTCACCCCTCCACTTT. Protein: CASSLDGYNSPLHF.

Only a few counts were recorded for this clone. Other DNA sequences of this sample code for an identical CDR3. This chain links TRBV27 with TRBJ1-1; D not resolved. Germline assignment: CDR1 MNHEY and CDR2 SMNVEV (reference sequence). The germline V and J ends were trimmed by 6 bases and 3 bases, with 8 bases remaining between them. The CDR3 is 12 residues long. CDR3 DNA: TGTGCCAGCAGGTCGCCGGACACTGAAGCTTTCTTT. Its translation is CASRSPDTEAFF.

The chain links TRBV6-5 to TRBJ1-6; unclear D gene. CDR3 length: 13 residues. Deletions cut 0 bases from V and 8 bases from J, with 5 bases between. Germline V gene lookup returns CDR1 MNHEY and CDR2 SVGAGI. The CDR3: CASSYSGDSPLHF. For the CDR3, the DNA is TGTGCCAGCAGTTACTCGGGCGATTCACCCCTCCACTTT.

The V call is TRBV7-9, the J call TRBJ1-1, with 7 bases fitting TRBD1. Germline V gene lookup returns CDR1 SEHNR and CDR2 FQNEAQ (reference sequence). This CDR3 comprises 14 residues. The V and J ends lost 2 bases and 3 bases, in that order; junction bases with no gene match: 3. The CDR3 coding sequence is TGTGCCAGCAGCTTACCAGGGGGAGACACTGAAGCTTTCTTT. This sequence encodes CASSLPGGDTEAFF.

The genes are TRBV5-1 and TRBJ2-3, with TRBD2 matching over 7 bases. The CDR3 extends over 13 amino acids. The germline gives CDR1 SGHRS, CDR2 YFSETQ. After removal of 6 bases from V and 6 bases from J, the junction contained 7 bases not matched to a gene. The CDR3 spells CASTGGGADTQYF. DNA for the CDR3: TGCGCCAGCACCGGCGGGGGAGCGGATACGCAGTATTTT.

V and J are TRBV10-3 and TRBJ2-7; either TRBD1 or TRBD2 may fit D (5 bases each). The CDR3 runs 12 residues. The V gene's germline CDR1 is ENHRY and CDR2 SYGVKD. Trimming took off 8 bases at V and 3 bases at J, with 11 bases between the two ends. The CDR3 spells CAIWDGFYEQYF. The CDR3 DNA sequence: TGTGCCATCTGGGACGGCTTCTACGAGCAGTACTTC.

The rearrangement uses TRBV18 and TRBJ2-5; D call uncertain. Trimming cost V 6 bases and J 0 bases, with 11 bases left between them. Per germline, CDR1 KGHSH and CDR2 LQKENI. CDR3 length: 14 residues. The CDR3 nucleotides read TGTGCCAGCTCCCCCTCGTCCTACCAAGAGACCCAGTACTTC. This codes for CASSPSSYQETQYF.

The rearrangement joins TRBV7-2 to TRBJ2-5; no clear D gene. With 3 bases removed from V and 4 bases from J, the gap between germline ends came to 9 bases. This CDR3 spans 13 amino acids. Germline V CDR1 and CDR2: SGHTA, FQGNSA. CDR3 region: CASSLQERETQYF. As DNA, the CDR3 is TGTGCCAGCAGCTTGCAGGAGAGAGAGACCCAGTACTTC.

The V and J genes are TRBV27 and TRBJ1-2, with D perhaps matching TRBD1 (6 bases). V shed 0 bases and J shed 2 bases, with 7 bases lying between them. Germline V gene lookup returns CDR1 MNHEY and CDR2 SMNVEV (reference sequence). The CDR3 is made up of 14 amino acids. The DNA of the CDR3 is TGTGCCAGCAGTTTATCAAGGGGGAACTATGGCTACACCTTC. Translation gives CASSLSRGNYGYTF.

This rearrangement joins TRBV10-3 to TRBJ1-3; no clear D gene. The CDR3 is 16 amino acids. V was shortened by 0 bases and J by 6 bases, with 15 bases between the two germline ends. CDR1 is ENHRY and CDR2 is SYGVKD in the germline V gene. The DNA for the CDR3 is TGTGCCATCAGTGAGTCTGTTTTACGAGGTGAAAACACCATATATTTT. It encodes CAISESVLRGENTIYF.

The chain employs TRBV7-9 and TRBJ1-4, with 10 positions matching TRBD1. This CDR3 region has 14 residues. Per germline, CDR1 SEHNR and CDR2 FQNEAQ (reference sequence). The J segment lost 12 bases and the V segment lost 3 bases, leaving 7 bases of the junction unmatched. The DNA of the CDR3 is TGTGCCAGCAGCTTCCTCCCCGGGACAGGGGAACTGTTTTTT. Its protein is CASSFLPGTGELFF.

The CDR3 nucleotides are TGTGCTAGTGGTTTGGGCTTGACGGCACCTAAGACCTTC. This translates into CASGLGLTAPKTF. This rearrangement joins TRBV12-5 to TRBJ1-2; D gene unclear. Per the germline V gene, CDR1 is LGHNT and CDR2 is FRNRAP. V lost 1 base and J lost 14, with 17 bases in between. The CDR3 contains 13 residues. The full variable domain, rest sourced from reference TRBV12-5 and TRBJ1-2, is DARVTQTPRHKVTEMGQEVTMRCQPILGHNTVFWYRQTMMQGLELLAYFRNRAPLDDSGMPKDRFSAEMPDATLATLKIQPSEPRDSAVYFCASGLGLTAPKTFGSGTRLTVV.

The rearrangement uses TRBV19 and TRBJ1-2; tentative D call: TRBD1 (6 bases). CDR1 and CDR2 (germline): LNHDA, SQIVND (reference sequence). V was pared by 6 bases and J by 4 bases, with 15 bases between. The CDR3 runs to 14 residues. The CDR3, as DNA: TGTGCCAGTAGACTACAGGGTAGCGCCTATGGCTACACCTTC. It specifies CASRLQGSAYGYTF.